The source of this T cell receptor (beta chain) is a study of T cell responses to AZD1222 COVID-19 vaccine. Study details: The study pooled second doses at about 4 or about 12 weeks.

The V and J ends lost 0 bases and 5 bases, in that order; junction bases with no gene match: 3. CDR1 is LGHNT, CDR2 FRNRAP, per germline. The CDR3 is 15 residues long. Points from the study as a whole: Repertoire sampling occurred only after the peak T cell response. Breadth and depth of Spike-specific TCRs rose after two AZD1222 doses. Nearly half of spike-specific TCRs reportedly go after variant regions that carry no mutations.

On this clone: Its specificity is not known.

Clones were read by immunoSEQ multiplex PCR, and TCRdb kept only the in-frame ones, dropping some. Among about 120,000 clones listed, approximately 90% were seen once. This clonotype was obtained from an adult in good health. The chain links TRBV12-5 to TRBJ2-1; 8 bases align to TRBD1. The sample consisted of peripheral blood, taken on day 0 of AZD1222 vaccination. CDR3 sequence: CASGLVDRGDNEQFF. CDR3 nucleotide sequence: TGTGCTAGTGGTTTGGTAGACAGGGGAGACAATGAGCAGTTCTTC.